The entry below gives a single T cell receptor (beta chain) sequence along with its context. Its target is not known. The data were taken from a study of early T cells in non-severe SARS-CoV-2 infection. Study in general: The sequenced material was bulk RNA from unsorted whole blood, and its chains were unpaired. Study-wide points: CD4 and private specificities were missed by VDJdb matching, which favored anti-spike CD8 responses.

The protocol attached unique molecular identifiers to individual cDNA molecules. TCRdb reprocessed the 5' RACE reads with MiXCR, giving one entry per CDR3 protein. The sample consists of some 63,000 distinct CDR3 sequences, approximately 13% of them appearing once. The V and J ends lost 6 bases and 1 base respectively, with 19 bases between them. The CDR3 covers 15 residues. CDR1 SQVTM and CDR2 ANQGSEA come from the germline V gene. The material sequenced was whole blood. The sequence came from an adult who was a healthcare worker with PCR-confirmed SARS-CoV-2 infection or an uninfected control (not recorded which). This chain joins TRBV29-1 and TRBJ2-7, with D possibly TRBD1 on 5 matching bases. The CDR3 DNA is TGCAGCGTCGAAACAAGGGGCACTGAGTCCTACGAGCAGTACTTC. This sequence encodes CSVETRGTESYEQYF.